What follows describes a single TCR beta chain. Its antigen has not been determined. The sample holds no much larger clone one base away, and base qualities are not on file. The source of the sample is a study of cytotoxic CD8 clonotypes in ibrutinib-treated CLL (dated by TCRdb to the early 2020s). In terms of the full investigation: The cohort had around twelve relapsed/refractory and roughly 15 treatment-naive patients; approximately 18 were IGHV unmutated. Of the 86 people in the trial, about two dozen had longitudinal samples available. Every remission and progressive disease sample was obtained while ibrutinib was still being received by the patients. Cryopreserved peripheral blood mononuclear cells were collected at three points: before therapy, at response, and at either sustained remission or disease progression. On average, each sample yielded around 250,000 productive templates and roughly 95,000 productive rearrangements. Responses were partial in some 24 patients and complete in 2; after median roughly 69 months follow-up, about 14 stayed in remission and 12 progressed. Samples at response were collected after a median of roughly twelve months of treatment, with a range of about 6 to 36 months. Broader findings and caveats from the paper: Baseline clonality exceeded that of age-matched healthy donors and correlated strongly with circulating CD8+ T-cell counts. Clonality increased at ibrutinib response, stayed stable in sustained remission, and fell back toward baseline at progression. Sustained-remission and progressing patients did not have matched sampling times, and lymph node repertoires were not examined. Public clonotypes were rare and either contracted or stayed stable during treatment, and the rise in clonality at ibrutinib response reflected the expansion of private clonotypes.

CDR1 MNHNS and CDR2 SASEGT are derived from the germline V gene. Including cysteine and phenylalanine, the CDR3 has 15 amino acids. Only CDR3 DNA is held: 45 bases, read in frame from base 1. V ends up 11 bases short and J 7 bases short, with an unmatched junction base count of 11. This specimen's time point label, per the study, means: progressive disease on ibrutinib. Roughly 2 micrograms of genomic DNA were extracted from cryopreserved PBMCs for TCR beta library preparation. Longitudinal blood samples from CLL patients on ibrutinib monotherapy underwent high-throughput TCR beta sequencing. The patients took part in an open-label, single-center phase 2 trial of ibrutinib monotherapy. On a MiSeq, deep resolution sequencing aimed for a depth between 1 in 1 million and 1 in 200,000 T cells, with each clonotype covered around 10x on average. The immunoSEQ hsTCRB Kit was used to generate the TCR beta libraries. In the original analysis: The data were analyzed with ImmunoSEQ Analyzer and ImmunoSEQ Data Assistant, and V, D and J gene assignments followed IMGT definitions. Clonality, with values ranging from 0 to 1, was calculated as one minus the normalized Shannon entropy of productive rearrangement frequencies. Only overrepresented clonotypes making up at least 0.05% of each patient's repertoire were included in the public clonotype analysis. About 13 age-matched healthy donor repertoires from immuneACCESS were used as controls for clonality. The table comes from immuneACCESS by way of TCRdb, which keeps in-frame sequences with V and J called. Part of the clones is missing from these tables; in studies checked, under half for an unresolved V gene and the rest for unknown reasons. V and J calls and clone size are given by that table; D and trimming were obtained from the DNA. Recorded for this sample are fewer than 45,000 clones; roughly three quarters of them occurred a single time. The top ten constitute 10% of the sample.

Sequenced material: PBMCs, taken at disease progression, from a patient treated with ibrutinib. Rearrangement joined TRBV6-1 to TRBJ1-6; 10 junctional bases match TRBD1. The TCR originated in a human donor with chronic lymphocytic leukemia. This receptor has the CDR3 CAHSGDRGANSPLHF. The DNA is as follows: TGTGCCCACAGTGGGGACAGGGGTGCCAATTCACCCCTCCACTTT.